Below are 6 T cell receptor beta chains sequenced from a single sample in a study of shared clonotypes between healthy human individuals. Clones were sequenced by immunoSEQ multiplex PCR, and TCRdb holds only the in-frame ones, with some missing. The table records just over 2,000,000 clones, over 85% of them present only once. The sample taken for sequencing was naive CD4+ T cells sorted from blood. This sample's subset: CD45RA+ positively selected. The receptor source for this set is a man aged 18 to 29 in good health.

This sequence joins TRBV7-2 and TRBJ2-3, with 13 bases fitting TRBD2. The CDR3 sequence is 16 residues long. Germline loops: CDR1 SGHTA, CDR2 FQGNSA. The V and J ends lost 5 bases and 4 bases, in that order; junction bases with no gene match: 6. CDR3 bases: TGTGCCAGCAGCCAACGGACTAGCGGGGGACCAGATACGCAGTATTTT. Its protein product is CASSQRTSGGPDTQYF.

The chain joins TRBV5-8 to TRBJ2-7; D is unclear. CDR1 and CDR2 from the germline V gene are SGHTS and YDEGEE. The CDR3 runs to 14 residues. V was pared by 1 base and J by 0 bases, with 8 bases between. CDR3 bases: TGTGCCAGCAGCTTGTTTCCAGTCTCCTACGAGCAGTACTTC. It specifies CASSLFPVSYEQYF.

CDR3 amino acids: CASSQAYRESGYTF. The DNA for the CDR3 is TGTGCCAGCAGCCAAGCCTACAGGGAATCTGGCTACACCTTC. The gene calls are TRBV4-2 and TRBJ1-2; a weak D match, TRBD1 (6 bases). The V end was cut by 1 base, the J end by 7 bases, with 13 bases between. Germline CDR1 is LGHNA and CDR2 is YNFKEQ. The CDR3 consists of 14 residues.

This chain connects TRBV15 to TRBJ2-7; D ambiguous. Looked up from germline, CDR1 is LNHNV and CDR2 is YYDKDF (reference sequence). CDR3 size: 13 residues. V was clipped by 1 base and J by 1 base, with 5 bases between them. This chain's CDR3 is CATSRATSYEQYF. In DNA, the CDR3 is TGTGCCACCAGCAGAGCTACATCCTACGAGCAGTACTTC.

This clone was observed many times. The rearrangement joins TRBV7-9 to TRBJ1-2; D is possibly TRBD1 (5 bases). Germline CDR1 SEHNR, CDR2 FQNEAQ (reference sequence). The CDR3 totals 12 residues. V shed 3 bases and J shed 4 bases, with 6 bases lying between them. The CDR3 reads CASSLGTYGYTF. DNA for the CDR3: TGTGCCAGCAGCTTGGGGACCTATGGCTACACCTTC.

CDR3 residues: CASSLSRDTGIRQPQHF. CDR3 nucleotides: TGCGCCAGCAGTCTCTCCCGGGACACGGGAATTAGGCAGCCCCAGCATTTT. J is TRBJ1-5 and V is TRBV4-1; D might be TRBD1 (6 bases). In germline, CDR1 is MGHRA, CDR2 YSYEKL. This CDR3 has 17 amino acids. V was shortened by 6 bases and J by 7 bases, with 25 bases between the two germline ends.